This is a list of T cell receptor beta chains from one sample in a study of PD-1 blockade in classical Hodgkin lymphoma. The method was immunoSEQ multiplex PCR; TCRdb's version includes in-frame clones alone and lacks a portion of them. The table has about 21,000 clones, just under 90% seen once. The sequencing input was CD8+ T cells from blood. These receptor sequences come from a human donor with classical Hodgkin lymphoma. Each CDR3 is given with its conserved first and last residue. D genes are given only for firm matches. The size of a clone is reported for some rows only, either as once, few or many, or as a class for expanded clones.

CASSMSNEAFF	TGTGCCAGTAGTATGTCCAACGAAGCTTTCTTT	11	-	TRBJ1-1	-	TRBV19
CASTRGTVGYTF	TGTGCCAGCACACGGGGGACTGTGGGCTACACCTTC	12	-	TRBJ1-2	-	TRBV28
CASKKGISNQPQHF	TGTGCCAGCAAAAAGGGAATTAGCAATCAGCCCCAGCATTTT	14	-	TRBJ1-5	-	TRBV6-1
CASSPVVPGGTEAFF	TGTGCCAGCTCACCGGTAGTTCCAGGGGGCACTGAAGCTTTCTTT	15	-	TRBJ1-1	TRBD1	TRBV18
CASSLNRDRGDTQYF	TGTGCCAGCAGCTTAAACCGGGACCGTGGGGATACGCAGTATTTT	15	few	TRBJ2-3	-	TRBV5-6
CAWSVPDTQYF	TGTGCCTGGAGTGTACCAGATACGCAGTATTTT	11	-	TRBJ2-3	-	TRBV30
CATSSLKEPGLAGGPYEQYF	TGTGCCACCAGCAGCCTCAAGGAGCCGGGACTAGCGGGAGGGCCCTACGAGCAGTACTTC	20	-	TRBJ2-7	TRBD2	TRBV15
CASSRDLLNTGELFF	TGTGCCAGCAGCCGGGACTTACTAAACACCGGGGAGCTGTTTTTT	15	-	TRBJ2-2	-	TRBV5-6
CASSLGGTGEEDEQFF	TGTGCCAGCAGCTTAGGCGGGACAGGGGAGGAGGATGAGCAGTTCTTC	16	-	TRBJ2-1	TRBD1	TRBV11-3
CASSASGGSPYEQYF	TGTGCCAGCAGCGCTAGCGGGGGCTCCCCCTACGAGCAGTACTTC	15	-	TRBJ2-7	TRBD2	TRBV9
CASSLGERGITDTQYF	TGTGCCAGCAGCTTAGGAGAGCGGGGGATCACAGATACGCAGTATTTT	16	-	TRBJ2-3	TRBD2	TRBV13
CASSPQRGVADYGYTF	TGTGCCAGCAGCCCACAGCGGGGGGTGGCGGACTATGGCTACACCTTC	16	-	TRBJ1-2	-	TRBV5-6
CAWSPRGWTGANVLTF	TGTGCCTGGAGTCCCCGGGGGTGGACTGGGGCCAACGTCCTGACTTTC	16	-	TRBJ2-6	-	TRBV30
CASSLKPTSGGYNEQFF	TGTGCCAGCAGCTTAAAACCAACTAGCGGGGGGTACAATGAGCAGTTCTTC	17	once	TRBJ2-1	TRBD2	TRBV7-8
CASHETSGNTIYF	TGTGCCAGCCATGAGACCTCTGGAAACACCATATATTTT	13	once	TRBJ1-3	-	TRBV28
CASSATWGEETQYF	TGTGCCAGCAGCGCCACGTGGGGGGAAGAGACCCAGTACTTC	14	-	TRBJ2-5	-	TRBV5-6
CASSIDLGDEQFF	TGTGCCAGTAGTATAGATCTAGGTGATGAGCAGTTCTTC	13	-	TRBJ2-1	-	TRBV19
CASSPTGTTNYGYTF	TGTGCCAGCAGCCCCACAGGGACTACTAACTATGGCTACACCTTC	15	-	TRBJ1-2	-	TRBV7-3
CASSAGTGGYEQYF	TGTGCCAGCAGCGCCGGGACAGGGGGCTACGAGCAGTACTTC	14	-	TRBJ2-7	TRBD1	TRBV7-2
CASSSHRLRGGNTIYF	TGTGCCAGCTCATCCCACCGACTGCGGGGAGGAAACACCATATATTTT	16	-	TRBJ1-3	-	TRBV18
CASSVGTGGFYEQYF	TGTGCCAGCAGCGTAGGGACAGGGGGATTCTACGAGCAGTACTTC	15	-	TRBJ2-7	TRBD1	TRBV9
CASSLTTGLNTEAFF	TGTGCCAGCAGTCTAACGACAGGCCTGAACACTGAAGCTTTCTTT	15	-	TRBJ1-1	-	TRBV28
CASSPLGSVLYEQYF	TGTGCCAGCAGTCCGCTCGGTTCAGTGCTCTACGAGCAGTACTTC	15	-	TRBJ2-7	-	TRBV27
CASSSEGGLSYEQYF	TGTGCCAGCAGCTCCGAGGGCGGGCTGAGCTACGAGCAGTACTTC	15	-	TRBJ2-7	-	TRBV11-3
CASSETSGGGTQYF	TGTGCCAGCAGTGAGACTAGCGGGGGAGGTACGCAGTATTTT	14	once	TRBJ2-3	TRBD2	TRBV25-1